The clone carrying this T cell receptor (beta chain) has just a few counts. This record comes from a study of shared T cell receptors in the human thymus. Only in-frame clones appear in the TCRdb table, and some are missing; sequencing was by immunoSEQ multiplex PCR. The data hold roughly 550,000 clones, with around 82% observed a single time. The trim removed 4 bases at V and 5 bases at J, leaving 16 bases unmatched. Germline values: CDR1 MGHDK, CDR2 SYGVNS. The length of the CDR3 is 18 residues. The same sample was also used in a study of human thymus T cells. From that second work: Resected material from corrective heart surgery provided the thymus tissue analysed. Thymic and blood repertoires appeared to show biased V and J gene usage. There were highly overlapping thymic repertoires among unrelated individuals, as related research reported.

The chain has TRBV25-1 and TRBJ2-2; 7 bases align to TRBD2. This TCR came from a boy in the first two years of life with a congenital heart defect. The sequencing input was thymocytes. The CDR3 reads CASSGVTDWDYHTGELFF. The CDR3 nucleotides read TGTGCCAGCAGTGGGGTGACCGATTGGGACTATCATACCGGGGAGCTGTTTTTT. The variable domain in full, with the rest retrieved from reference TRBV25-1 and TRBJ2-2, is EADIYQTPRYLVIGTGKKITLECSQTMGHDKMYWYQQDPGMELHLIHYSYGVNSTEKGDLSSESTVSRIRTEHFPLTLESARPSHTSQYLCASSGVTDWDYHTGELFFGEGSRLTVL.